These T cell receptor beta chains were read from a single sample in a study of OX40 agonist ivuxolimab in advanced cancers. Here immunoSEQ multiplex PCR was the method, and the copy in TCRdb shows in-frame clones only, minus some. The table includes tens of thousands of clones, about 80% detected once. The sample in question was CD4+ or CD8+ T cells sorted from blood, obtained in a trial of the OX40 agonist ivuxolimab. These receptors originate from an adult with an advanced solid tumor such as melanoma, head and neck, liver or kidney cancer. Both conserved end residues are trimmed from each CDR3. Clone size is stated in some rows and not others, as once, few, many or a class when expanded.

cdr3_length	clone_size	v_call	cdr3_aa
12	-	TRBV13	ASSLFGRQETQY
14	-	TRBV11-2	ASSLGSLAGAETQY
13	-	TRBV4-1	ASSQSTGLNYEQY
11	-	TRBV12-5	ASEGLHYNEQF
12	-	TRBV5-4	ASSLTGLPYGYT
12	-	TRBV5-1	ASSPVAGVYEQY
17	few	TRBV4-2	ASSQDPSGSLWGAGELF
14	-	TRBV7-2	ASRPPGQGAEYTQY
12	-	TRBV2	ASRTSEIQETQY
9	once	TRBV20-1	SAPTGNEQY
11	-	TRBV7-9	ASSFPGPYTQY
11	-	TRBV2	ASRDRANTEAF
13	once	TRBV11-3	ASSPLDREGYGYT
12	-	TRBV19	ATSGLTQNTEAF
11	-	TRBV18	ASSVGVGNEQF
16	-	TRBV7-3	ASSPWAAVGAQAGELF
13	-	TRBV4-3	ASSHSAGGKETQY
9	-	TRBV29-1	SVGGTDTQY
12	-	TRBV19	ASSINRGHNEQY
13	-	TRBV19	ASRITGTSDYEQY
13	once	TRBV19	ASSARTGGADGYT
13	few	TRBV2	ASSVEGLGTGELF
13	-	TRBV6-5	ASSTIAGDLVTQY
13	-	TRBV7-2	ASSLYRGLNQPQH
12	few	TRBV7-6	ASSLNGQVYEQY
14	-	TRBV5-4	ASSLESGTNTGELF